Sequencing of this TCR beta chain was carried out in a study of blood T cell repertoires in COVID-19. Turning to the study itself: COVID-19 samples, acute and convalescent, were from the United States, Italy and Spain. T cells, B-cell-depleted T cells, or PBMCs provided the cDNA or gDNA that served as material.

The data were produced by immunoSEQ multiplex PCR, yet TCRdb's version contains in-frame clones alone and is incomplete. Of 180,000 or so clones in the sample, 87% were seen once. Germline-derived CDR1 and CDR2 are SGDLS and YYNGEE. V shed 2 bases and J 3 bases; nucleotides not matched to a gene: 6. The length of the CDR3 is 16 residues. The sample comprised peripheral blood. The sequence derives from a woman aged 50 to 60 with acute or convalescent COVID-19. The chain links TRBV9 to TRBJ2-2; TRBD2 matches at 8 bases. CDR3 sequence: CASSVRSLADTGELFF. CDR3 sequence (DNA): TGTGCCAGCAGCGTGAGGTCACTAGCGGACACCGGGGAGCTGTTTTTT.